The 26 T cell receptor beta chains below all came from one sample that was sequenced in a study of Ad26.COV2.S vaccination and SARS-CoV-2 variants. Repertoires were generated with immunoSEQ multiplex PCR, while TCRdb's copy carries only in-frame clones and drops some. The sample lists some 300,000 clones, roughly 84% occurring once. Described treatment: about 20 received Ad26.COV2.S at low or high dose, single or two shots; 5 received placebo; per-sample allocation not given. Day 63 after the first injection of vaccine or placebo was the sampling time. The sample here was peripheral blood, taken in a trial of Ad26.COV2.S vaccine versus placebo. The receptors derive from a person aged 18-60 years who received the Ad26.COV2.S COVID-19 vaccine or a placebo.

For the CDR3, the DNA is TGTGCCAGCAGCCAGACCGGGACAGCCCCTTCACCCCTCCACTTT. Its protein product is CASSQTGTAPSPLHF. The genes are TRBV3-1 (or the pseudogene TRBV3-2) and TRBJ1-6, with TRBD1 matching over 7 bases. V shed 3 bases, J shed 9 bases, and the junction held 8 bases outside the gene matches. Germline-derived CDR1 and CDR2 are LGHDT and YNNKEL (reference sequence). CDR3 length: 15 amino acids.

The V gene is TRBV5-1, the J gene TRBJ1-6; D uncertain. Germline V gene data show CDR1 as SGHRS and CDR2 as YFSETQ. There are 14 residues in the CDR3. Trimming removed 0 bases at V and 7 bases at J, with 8 bases between. The CDR3 region has the DNA TGCGCCAGCAGCTTGGGCGGAGGGAATTCACCCCTCCACTTT. Translation: CASSLGGGNSPLHF.

The chain is built from TRBV7-9 and TRBJ1-5; 9 bases match TRBD1. Germline CDR1 and CDR2: SEHNR and FQNEAQ (reference sequence). J was trimmed by 0 bases and V by 4 bases; bases with no gene match: 10. CDR3 size: 18 residues. CDR3 sequence: CASSSTQGAAYSNQPQHF. The CDR3 DNA reads as TGTGCCAGCAGCTCCACACAGGGGGCGGCTTATAGCAATCAGCCCCAGCATTTT.

The chain combines TRBV11-2 with TRBJ2-7; 9 bases line up with TRBD2. V lost 6 bases and J lost 1; bases outside the gene matches: 4. Germline CDR1 is SGHAT and CDR2 is FQNNGV. The CDR3 is made up of 14 amino acids. The chain's CDR3 is CASSRAGGSYEQYF. The DNA of the CDR3 is TGTGCCAGCAGTAGAGCGGGAGGATCCTACGAGCAGTACTTC.

The chain has TRBV2 and TRBJ2-5; TRBD1 might be the D (6 bases). The CDR3 runs 15 residues. V was clipped by 4 bases and J by 0 bases, with 12 bases between them. Germline values: CDR1 SNHLY, CDR2 FYNNEI. The CDR3: CASSVVTGNQETQYF. DNA of the CDR3: TGTGCCAGCAGTGTCGTAACAGGGAACCAAGAGACCCAGTACTTC.

The V and J genes are TRBV28 and TRBJ1-3; possible D gene TRBD1, 6 bases. The CDR3 is 16 residues long. V lost 5 bases, J lost 4 bases, and 18 bases lay in between. CDR1 and CDR2 (germline): MDHEN, SYDVKM. CDR3 sequence: CASSLPWTDYGNTIYF. Here the CDR3 DNA reads TGTGCCAGCAGTCTCCCTTGGACAGATTACGGAAACACCATATATTTT.

The rearrangement uses TRBV19 and TRBJ1-6, with a possible D match to TRBD1 (5 bases). CDR3 length equals 15 residues. Germline assignment: CDR1 LNHDA and CDR2 SQIVND (reference sequence). Deletions cut 3 bases from V and 5 bases from J, with 11 bases between. The CDR3 sequence is CASSMWQGDNSPLHF. The CDR3 region has the DNA TGTGCCAGTAGTATGTGGCAGGGTGATAATTCACCCCTCCACTTT.

Comments on this clone: Other DNA sequences in the same sample also yield this CDR3. The chain uses TRBV5-1 and TRBJ1-2; D unclear. Trimming took off 0 bases at V and 5 bases at J, with 5 bases between the two ends. The CDR3 loop spans 12 amino acids. Germline V gene sequence: CDR1 SGHRS, CDR2 YFSETQ. CDR3 in DNA: TGCGCCAGCAGCTTGGACACGTATGGCTACACCTTC. It codes for CASSLDTYGYTF.

The chain has TRBV7-8 and TRBJ2-3, with TRBD1 identical over 7 bases. This CDR3 region has 16 residues. Germline assignment: CDR1 SGHVS and CDR2 FQNEAQ. V shed 3 bases and J 0 bases; nucleotides not matched to a gene: 6. The CDR3 sequence: CASSFGQVTSTDTQYF. In DNA form, the CDR3 reads TGTGCCAGCAGCTTCGGACAGGTTACGAGCACAGATACGCAGTATTTT.

This clone was seen only once. The chain combines TRBV3-1 (or the pseudogene TRBV3-2) with TRBJ1-4; D call uncertain. The CDR3 covers 15 residues. Trimming removed 2 bases from V and 4 bases from J, with 11 bases in between. Germline V gene sequence: CDR1 LGHDT, CDR2 YNNKEL (reference sequence). In DNA form, the CDR3 reads TGTGCCAGCAGCCAAAAGATGCAGCTTAATGAAAAACTGTTTTTT. Amino acids: CASSQKMQLNEKLFF.

The chain recombines TRBV18 with TRBJ1-1, with TRBD1 identical over 10 bases. The germline V gene encodes CDR1 KGHSH and CDR2 LQKENI. J lost 2 bases, V lost 3 bases, and 6 bases had no gene match. The CDR3 totals 16 residues. The CDR3 is CASSPNRQGANTEAFF. CDR3 nucleotide sequence: TGTGCCAGCTCACCGAACCGACAGGGGGCTAACACTGAAGCTTTCTTT.

In DNA, the CDR3 is TGTGCCTACGCAGGGGTAGCAGAAAAACTGTTTTTT. This encodes CAYAGVAEKLFF. The chain is built from TRBV30 and TRBJ1-4; TRBD1 is a possible D gene (6 bases). The CDR3 is 12 amino acids. The V gene's germline CDR1 is GTSNPN and CDR2 SVGIG (reference sequence). V was pared by 7 bases and J by 8 bases, with 14 bases between. The whole variable domain, remainder taken from reference TRBV30 and TRBJ1-4, is SQTIHQWPATLVQPVGSPLSLECTVEGTSNPNLYWYRQAAGRGLQLLFYSVGIGQISSEVPQNLSASRPQDRQFILSSKKLLLSDSGFYLCAYAGVAEKLFFGSGTQLSVL.

V gene TRBV19 combines with J gene TRBJ2-1; TRBD2 matches at 15 bases. The junction had 12 bases not matched to a gene; V was cut back by 3 bases and J by 9 bases. CDR1 is LNHDA and CDR2 is SQIVND in the germline V gene (reference sequence). This CDR3 comprises 18 residues. As DNA, the CDR3 is TGTGCCAGTAGTATTTGGACTAGCGGGGGGGCCGGTGGAATTGAGCAGTTCTTC. It codes for CASSIWTSGGAGGIEQFF.

The CDR3 DNA reads as TGTGCCAGCAGTTTAGCACTTGGTCAGCCCCAGCATTTT. Amino acids: CASSLALGQPQHF. The rearrangement links TRBV12-3 or TRBV12-4 to TRBJ1-5, with D hard to call. This CDR3 has 13 amino acids. Trimming took off 0 bases at V and 6 bases at J, with 6 bases between the two ends.

The rearrangement joins TRBV5-1 to TRBJ1-1; 7 nucleotides match TRBD1. The CDR3 sequence is 15 residues long. Germline CDR1 SGHRS, CDR2 YFSETQ. V was clipped by 0 bases and J by 4 bases; unmatched bases: 6. CDR3 nucleotides: TGCGCCAGCAGCTTGGGCGACAGGGTCGGCACTGAAGCTTTCTTT. Translation: CASSLGDRVGTEAFF.

This chain connects TRBV3-1 (or the pseudogene TRBV3-2) to TRBJ1-4, with D hard to call. Trimming removed 1 base at V and 7 bases at J, with 13 bases between. The CDR3 covers 15 residues. Germline-derived CDR1 and CDR2 are LGHDT and YNNKEL (reference sequence). The CDR3 DNA follows: TGTGCCAGCAGCCAAGTTCTACCGAGGAGTGAAAAACTGTTTTTT. Translation: CASSQVLPRSEKLFF.

V usage is TRBV12-3 or TRBV12-4 and J usage is TRBJ2-7, with D unclear. With 6 bases removed from V and 3 bases from J, the gap between germline ends came to 9 bases. This CDR3 comprises 12 residues. CDR3 residues: CASSHYSYEQYF. CDR3 coding DNA: TGTGCCAGCAGCCATTACAGCTACGAGCAGTACTTC.

This rearrangement joins TRBV6-6 to TRBJ1-2; 8 nucleotides line up with TRBD1. V lost 5 bases to trimming and J lost 1 base; unmatched junction nucleotides: 9. CDR1 is MNHNY, CDR2 SVGAGI, per germline (reference sequence). This CDR3 comprises 16 residues. The CDR3 region has the DNA TGTGCCAGCAGTCCCCCCGGGACAGGCTATAACTATGGCTACACCTTC. It translates to CASSPPGTGYNYGYTF.

This clone turned up a few times. The chain uses TRBV6-2 or TRBV6-3 and TRBJ2-5, with 7 bases that match TRBD2. The ends lost 2 bases at V and 7 bases at J; junction bases unmatched: 13. Germline lookup yields CDR1 MNHEY and CDR2 SVGEGT. There are 16 residues in the CDR3. CDR3 in amino acids: CASSYPSGAPRGTQYF. Written as DNA, the CDR3 is TGTGCCAGCAGTTACCCCAGCGGGGCCCCACGGGGGACCCAGTACTTC.

This rearrangement joins TRBV2 to TRBJ1-5; unclear D gene. From germline, CDR1 is SNHLY and CDR2 FYNNEI. There are 13 residues in the CDR3. V lost 6 bases, J lost 0 bases, and 6 bases lay in between. For the CDR3, the DNA is TGTGCCAGCAGAAGAAGTAGCAATCAGCCCCAGCATTTT. Translating it yields CASRRSSNQPQHF.

The genes are TRBV18 and TRBJ2-2; D is undetermined. V shed 0 bases and J shed 5 bases, with 7 bases lying between them. This CDR3 has 14 residues. Germline V CDR1 and CDR2: KGHSH, LQKENI. The CDR3: CASSPPSKTGELFF. The CDR3 DNA reads as TGTGCCAGCTCACCACCTTCTAAAACCGGGGAGCTGTTTTTT.

The J gene is TRBJ1-2, the V gene TRBV19, with D maybe TRBD1 (5 bases). Germline CDR1 is LNHDA and CDR2 is SQIVND (reference sequence). V was cut by 3 bases and J by 5 bases, with 7 bases left in between. The CDR3 has 12 amino acids. Here the CDR3 DNA reads TGTGCCAGTAGTATGACAGAGTATGGCTACACCTTC. Its translation: CASSMTEYGYTF.

This chain joins TRBV18 and TRBJ1-4; 9 bases map to TRBD1. This CDR3 comprises 14 residues. J was trimmed by 11 bases and V by 2 bases; bases with no gene match: 6. The germline gives CDR1 KGHSH, CDR2 LQKENI. The chain's CDR3 is CASSPVGQGWKLFF. The CDR3 nucleotides read TGTGCCAGCTCACCAGTGGGACAGGGTTGGAAACTGTTTTTT.

The rearrangement uses TRBV30 and TRBJ1-1; TRBD1 is a possible D gene (6 bases). The CDR3 runs to 14 residues. CDR1 is GTSNPN, CDR2 SVGIG, per germline (reference sequence). V was cut by 0 bases and J by 8 bases, with 16 bases left in between. CDR3 sequence: CAWSVQGGVGEAFF. DNA of the CDR3: TGTGCCTGGAGTGTACAAGGGGGGGTAGGGGAAGCTTTCTTT.

The chain links TRBV14 to TRBJ2-2; a weak D match, TRBD2 (7 bases). Deletions cut 2 bases from V and 2 bases from J, with 15 bases between. CDR3 length: 17 amino acids. Germline CDR1 reads SGHDN; CDR2 reads FVKESK. CDR3 region: CASSQSPWGGNTGELFF. CDR3 nucleotide sequence: TGTGCCAGCAGCCAAAGCCCGTGGGGGGGCAACACCGGGGAGCTGTTTTTT.

The CDR3 loop reads CASSSTQLGTEAFF. As DNA, the CDR3 is TGTGCCAGCAGCTCCACCCAATTGGGTACTGAAGCTTTCTTT. The chain joins TRBV7-2 to TRBJ1-1; the D is unclear. Germline V gene data show CDR1 as SGHTA and CDR2 as FQGNSA. The V end lost 4 bases, the J end lost 5 bases, and 14 bases lay between the germline ends. The CDR3 extends over 14 amino acids.